What follows is one T cell receptor beta chain and its context. Its antigen is unidentified. Though probably carrying unrecorded immune exposures, donors were nominally healthy at sampling. The data were taken from a study of cytomegalovirus exposure and HLA in healthy donors. Background on the study: Around 81% of around 390 genotyped donors fell in the Caucasian-associated ancestry cluster.

General study findings and limits: Whilst most TCR sequences proved rare, a subset of public TCRs occurred across many donors.

The PCR was carried out with 60 Vbeta primers and 13 Jbeta primers. Original methodology: Approximately 86 million unique TCR beta chains, roughly 12 million shared, were counted in a later analysis. Produced via immunoSEQ multiplex PCR; TCRdb's table is partial and in-frame only. That table supplies the V and J calls and clone size; D and trimming were determined from the DNA. The sample has about 200,000 clones, roughly 68% seen once; the top ten hold 2.6%. CDR1 and CDR2 (germline): SGDLS, YYNGEE. The V gene lost 3 bases and the J gene lost 6 bases, with 13 bases spanning the gap. The CDR3 covers 14 residues.

The clonotype originates from a man between 40 and 49 years old in good health and CMV-seropositive. The chain uses TRBV9 and TRBJ1-5; D is unclear. Sequenced input: PBMCs. CDR3 sequence reads: CASSAETIGQPQHF. The CDR3, as DNA: TGTGCCAGCAGCGCCGAGACAATCGGTCAGCCCCAGCATTTT.